Listed below are T cell receptor beta chains from one sample, sequenced in a study of CD8+ T cells in alopecia areata. The method was immunoSEQ multiplex PCR; TCRdb's version includes in-frame clones alone and lacks a portion of them. The sample comprises 200,000 or so clones, less than 45% of which are singletons, and roughly 2.8% rests with the top ten. The material sequenced was CD4+ T cells sorted from blood, taken at approximately week 37, from a patient treated with tofacitinib. The receptor source for this set is a human donor with alopecia areata. Both conserved end residues are part of each CDR3. The D gene is left open where the match is weak. Clone size is stated in some rows and not others, as once, few, many or a class when expanded.

D	V	J	size	CDR3	DNA
TRBD1	TRBV7-2	TRBJ1-2	-	CASSYAQGVSGGYTF	TGTGCCAGCAGTTACGCACAGGGGGTGTCAGGCGGCTACACCTTC
-	TRBV10-3	TRBJ2-3	-	CAIKRLGGTDTQYF	TGTGCCATCAAGAGACTAGGGGGCACAGATACGCAGTATTTT
TRBD1	TRBV29-1	TRBJ2-7	-	CSVGASTGVSYEQYF	TGCAGCGTTGGAGCATCGACAGGGGTATCCTACGAGCAGTACTTC
-	TRBV6-5	TRBJ1-5	few	CASSPGFRQPQHF	TGTGCCAGCAGCCCAGGGTTTCGGCAGCCCCAGCATTTT
-	TRBV7-9	TRBJ2-7	few	CASSLTRDNFMYF	TGTGCCAGCAGCTTAACCCGGGACAACTTTATGTACTTC
-	TRBV2	TRBJ1-5	-	CASSETISNQPQHF	TGTGCCAGCAGTGAAACAATTAGCAATCAGCCCCAGCATTTT
-	TRBV6-5	TRBJ1-1	-	CASSYRQAHGGTEAFF	TGTGCCAGCAGTTACCGACAGGCCCATGGTGGCACTGAAGCTTTCTTT
-	TRBV9	TRBJ1-1	once	CASSVSGTSSTTFF	TGTGCCAGCAGCGTGTCCGGGACATCCTCGACGACTTTCTTT
-	TRBV5-1	TRBJ1-3	-	CASSLLTSSGNTIYF	TGCGCCAGCAGCTTGTTGACCTCCTCTGGAAACACCATATATTTT
TRBD2	TRBV4-3	TRBJ2-7	-	CASSQGTSGYEQYF	TGCGCCAGCAGCCAGGGGACTAGCGGGTACGAGCAGTACTTC
-	TRBV11-2	TRBJ2-3	-	CASSGRAAVPDTQYF	TGTGCCAGCAGCGGAAGGGCAGCGGTGCCAGATACGCAGTATTTT
-	TRBV15	TRBJ2-3	few	CATSRDPGAADTQYF	TGTGCCACCAGCAGAGATCCTGGGGCGGCAGATACGCAGTATTTT
TRBD2	TRBV27	TRBJ2-7	-	CASSTRLSGRPSSYEQYF	TGTGCCAGCAGTACTCGACTTAGCGGGAGGCCCAGCTCCTACGAGCAGTACTTC
-	TRBV4-1	TRBJ2-7	few	CASSHPGTASYEQYF	TGCGCCAGCAGCCACCCCGGGACGGCCTCCTACGAGCAGTACTTC
-	TRBV5-1	TRBJ2-5	-	CASATGSQETQYF	TGCGCCAGCGCAACCGGGTCCCAAGAGACCCAGTACTTC
TRBD2	TRBV7-9	TRBJ2-5	-	CASSRTSVRQETQYF	TGTGCCAGCAGCCGGACTAGCGTCCGCCAAGAGACCCAGTACTTC
TRBD2	TRBV15	TRBJ2-5	few	CATSLSAGGRETQYF	TGTGCCACCAGCCTCAGCGCGGGCGGGAGAGAGACCCAGTACTTC
-	TRBV15	TRBJ1-1	-	CATRAGTRNTEAFF	TGTGCCACCAGAGCCGGGACGCGGAACACTGAAGCTTTCTTT
TRBD1	TRBV19	TRBJ2-2	few	CASTLTGPGELFF	TGTGCCAGTACCCTGACAGGGCCCGGGGAGCTGTTTTTT
-	TRBV6-5	TRBJ1-4	-	CASGRALGGRLFF	TGTGCCAGCGGCAGGGCCCTCGGTGGGAGACTGTTTTTT
-	TRBV2	TRBJ2-5	-	CASSARWMIQETQYF	TGTGCCAGCAGTGCTCGGTGGATGATACAAGAGACCCAGTACTTC
-	TRBV7-2	TRBJ2-4	few	CASSLSRDTNIQYF	TGTGCCAGCAGCTTATCCCGGGATACAAACATTCAGTACTTC